The table lists the clone carrying this T cell receptor beta chain with many counts. Its antigen remains unidentified. This sample is part of a study of response to subunit inactivated influenza vaccine. Regarding the study as a whole: Authors suggested each seasonal flu vaccination may recruit only limited numbers of new T cells.

TCRdb analysed the RT-PCR reads with MiXCR anew, one entry per CDR3 protein. The repertoire holds around 520,000 distinct CDR3 sequences, with over 9.5% as singletons. This CDR3 spans 13 amino acids. Unmatched junction bases numbered 5, after V lost 1 base and J lost 8 bases. Germline CDR1 reads DFQATT; CDR2 reads SNEGSKA (reference sequence). The sample in question was PBMCs from blood, obtained on the day of vaccination. The TCR comes from a man aged 45 to 65 who received an inactivated influenza vaccine. The rearrangement uses TRBV20-1 and TRBJ1-5, with 7 bases that match TRBD1. The CDR3 loop reads CSARVPQGKPQHF. The CDR3 DNA reads TGCAGTGCTAGAGTTCCACAGGGGAAGCCCCAGCATTTT.